The clone carrying this T cell receptor (beta chain) was seen at least ten times. TCRdb re-analysed the 5' RACE reads in MiXCR, keeping a single row per CDR3 protein. The table shows around 370,000 distinct CDR3 sequences, with around 9% occurring only once. This entry comes from a study of identical twins. The CDR3 length is 16 residues. Germline CDR1 and CDR2: MDHEN and SYDVKM. V was cut by 5 bases and J by 7 bases, with 18 bases left in between. What was sequenced was naive T cells sorted from blood. The sequence was collected from a woman aged 50 to 65 in good health. This chain links TRBV28 with TRBJ1-6; a weak D match, TRBD1 (6 bases). The CDR3 DNA reads TGTGCCAGCAGTAGCCGCGGACAGCTAACGAATTCACCCCTCCACTTT. This sequence encodes CASSSRGQLTNSPLHF.